This entry features one T cell receptor beta chain sequence. No antigen is known for it. The sample belongs to a study of T cells expressing NK-cell markers (TCRdb year 2020). Study-wide context: TCR beta-chain repertoires were profiled in sorted CD3+CD56+NKG2C+, CD3+CD56+NKG2C- and CD3+CD56-NKG2C+ T-cell subsets from about 8 donors. Among the eight sequenced donors, seven were HCMV-seropositive and one was HCMV-seronegative. All eight donors whose samples were sequenced were randomly selected healthy volunteers, three of them men and five women. Illumina HiSeq 2000/2500, MiSeq or NextSeq was used to sequence libraries as 2 x 150 bp reads.

To determine HCMV serostatus, a commercial ELISA kit was used to detect HCMV-specific IgG in serum. Peripheral blood mononuclear cells were isolated from blood by Ficoll density gradient centrifugation. The sequencer listed for this sample is Illumina HiSeq 2000. The TCR beta cDNA libraries were made using 5'RACE template switching, a step that added both a universal primer site and unique molecular identifiers. Synthesis of cDNA was primed from the TCR beta constant segment and was followed by two consecutive PCR amplification steps. For the original study's pipeline: MIGEC handled demultiplexing of the reads and grouping by UMI, while MiTCR was used to assemble and quantify clonotypes. To remove erroneous sequences, TCR cDNA sequences were retained only when supported by two or more reads. Downstream repertoire analysis used the tcR package, and clonotypes were matched across fractions by CDR3 nucleotide sequence plus V segment. Antigen specificity was annotated against VDJdb with VDJmatch, allowing one amino acid substitution in CDR3. TCRdb reprocessed the reads, so every CDR3 protein sequence counts as one entry and DNA is not shown. The V and J calls follow TCRdb's processing rather than the paper's. This sample's table lists 350,000 to 400,000 distinct CDR3 sequences. About 10% of the sample lies in the top ten.

The CDR3, from cysteine to phenylalanine, totals 13 residues. Nucleotide data are not available. The germline V gene yields KGHDR for CDR1 and SFDVKD for CDR2. The research as a whole found: For several donors, the dominant CD3+CD56+NKG2C+ clonotypes were among the top 10 CD8+ clonotypes and accounted for about 1.0-8% of CD8+ T cells. Whether the expanded NKG2C-expressing T cell clones were specific for HCMV antigens was left unclear. Those dominant clonotypes were again the most abundant among CD3+CD56-NKG2C+ cells in a handful of donors, at roughly 25-60.1%.

The rearranged chain carries TRBV24-1 and TRBJ2-7. Sequencing was performed on blood T cells: a sorted CD56 or NKG2C T cell subset, CD4+ or CD8+ T cells, or bulk PBMC T cells (not recorded which). The TCR comes from a woman between 50 and 59 years old in good health. Donor details come from another sample of the same person, matched by shared clones. The CDR3 has the sequence CATSDQKRNEQYF.